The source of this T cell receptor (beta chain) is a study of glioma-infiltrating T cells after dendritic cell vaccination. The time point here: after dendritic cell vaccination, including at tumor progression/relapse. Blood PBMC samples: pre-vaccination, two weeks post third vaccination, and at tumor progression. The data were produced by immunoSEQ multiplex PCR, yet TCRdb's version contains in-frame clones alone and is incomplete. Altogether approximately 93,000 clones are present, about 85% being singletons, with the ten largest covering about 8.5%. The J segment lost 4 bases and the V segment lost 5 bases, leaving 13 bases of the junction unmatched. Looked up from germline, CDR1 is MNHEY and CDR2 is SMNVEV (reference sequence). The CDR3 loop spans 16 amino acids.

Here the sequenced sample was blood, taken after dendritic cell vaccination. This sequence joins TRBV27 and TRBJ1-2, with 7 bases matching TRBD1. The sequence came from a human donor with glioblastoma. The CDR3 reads CASSADWDSLGYGYTF. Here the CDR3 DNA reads TGTGCCAGCAGTGCGGATTGGGACAGCCTAGGCTATGGCTACACCTTC.